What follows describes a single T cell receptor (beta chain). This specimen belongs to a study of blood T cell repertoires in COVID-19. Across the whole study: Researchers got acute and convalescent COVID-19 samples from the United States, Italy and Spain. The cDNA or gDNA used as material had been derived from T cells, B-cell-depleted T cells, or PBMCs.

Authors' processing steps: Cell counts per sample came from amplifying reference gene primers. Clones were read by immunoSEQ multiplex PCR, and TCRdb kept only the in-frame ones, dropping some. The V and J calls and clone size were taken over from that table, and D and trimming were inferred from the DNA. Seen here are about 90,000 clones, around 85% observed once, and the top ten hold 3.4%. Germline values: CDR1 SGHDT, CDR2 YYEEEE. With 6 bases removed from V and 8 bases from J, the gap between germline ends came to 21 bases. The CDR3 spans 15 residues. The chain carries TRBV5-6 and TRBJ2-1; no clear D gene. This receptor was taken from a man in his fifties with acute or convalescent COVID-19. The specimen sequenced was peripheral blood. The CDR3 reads CASTSNYRSGYEQFF. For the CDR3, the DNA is TGTGCCAGCACCTCTAATTATAGATCGGGTTATGAGCAGTTCTTC.